This T cell receptor beta chain is from a study of CD8 T cells in Susac syndrome. The overall study: Patients with Susac syndrome were, at the time of blood collection, therapy-naive, maintained on corticosteroids, or maintained on intravenous immunoglobulin alone.

Roughly 0.5 to 1 ug RNA was reverse transcribed with random hexamers. TCRdb independently ran MiXCR on the immunoSEQ multiplex PCR reads; one entry per CDR3 protein. The data hold some 110,000 distinct CDR3 sequences, with 96% observed a single time. The ends were cut back, 5 bases at V and 3 bases at J, with 14 bases in the middle. The CDR3 length is 14 residues. The germline V gene encodes CDR1 ENHRY and CDR2 SYGVKD. Sequencing was performed on CD4+ T cells from PBMCs. The chain is built from TRBV10-3 and TRBJ2-7; possibly TRBD2 for D (5 bases). The clonotype comes from a human donor with Susac syndrome. This CDR3 reads CAISPDFEFYEQYF. The DNA of the CDR3 is TGTGCCATCAGTCCGGACTTTGAATTCTACGAGCAGTACTTC.